Listed below are T cell receptor beta chains from one sample, sequenced in a study of CD8+CD57+ T cells in acquired aplastic anemia. MiXCR, run by TCRdb on the reads, gives a single entry per CDR3 protein. The data show fewer than 150,000 distinct CDR3 sequences, about 46% seen once. Sequenced input: sorted CD4+, CD8+, or CD8+CD57+ T cells (not recorded which) from PBMCs. The receptors were sampled from a human donor in good health, serving as a control. Each CDR3 is given with its conserved first and last residue. Fields, in order: J gene, clone size, CDR3 length, D gene, V gene, CDR3 DNA, CDR3 protein. A D gene is named only where the DNA matches it firmly. Clone size is stated in some rows and not others, as once, few, many or a class when expanded.

j_gene: TRBJ2-7
abundance: -
len: 15
d_gene: -
v_gene: TRBV29-1
CDR3nt: TGCAGCGTTAGGAGAAAAGAGGCGAGCTCCTACGAGCAGTACTTC
CDR3aa: CSVRRKEASSYEQYF

j_gene: TRBJ2-2
abundance: -
len: 15
d_gene: -
v_gene: TRBV18
CDR3nt: TGTGCCAGCTCACCACTAGCTACGAACACCGGGGAGCTGTTTTTT
CDR3aa: CASSPLATNTGELFF

j_gene: TRBJ2-7
abundance: -
len: 14
d_gene: -
v_gene: TRBV12-3/TRBV12-4
CDR3nt: TGTGCCAGCACGGGGGACAGACAGAACTACGAGCAGTACTTC
CDR3aa: CASTGDRQNYEQYF

j_gene: TRBJ2-3
abundance: -
len: 13
d_gene: TRBD1
v_gene: TRBV7-2
CDR3nt: TGTGCCAGCAGCTCATGGACAGGGTTGGAGCAGTATTTT
CDR3aa: CASSSWTGLEQYF

j_gene: TRBJ2-5
abundance: few
len: 14
d_gene: -
v_gene: TRBV20-1
CDR3nt: TGCAGTGCTAGTGGGGCGGGGGCGGCTAAGACCCAGTACTTC
CDR3aa: CSASGAGAAKTQYF

j_gene: TRBJ1-6
abundance: -
len: 15
d_gene: TRBD1
v_gene: TRBV11-2
CDR3nt: TGTGCCAGCAGCAGCCGGGACAGGGTTAATTCACCCCTCCACTTT
CDR3aa: CASSSRDRVNSPLHF

j_gene: TRBJ2-3
abundance: many
len: 13
d_gene: -
v_gene: TRBV24-1
CDR3nt: TGTGCCACCAGGGGGGAGGGCACAGATACGCAGTATTTT
CDR3aa: CATRGEGTDTQYF

j_gene: TRBJ2-5
abundance: -
len: 15
d_gene: -
v_gene: TRBV19
CDR3nt: TGTGCCAGTAGTCCGAGGATCAGGGTCGGAGAGACCCAGTACTTC
CDR3aa: CASSPRIRVGETQYF

j_gene: TRBJ2-3
abundance: many
len: 13
d_gene: -
v_gene: TRBV6-4
CDR3nt: TGTGCCAGCAGTCCGCGGGTGGGGGATACGCAGTATTTT
CDR3aa: CASSPRVGDTQYF

j_gene: TRBJ2-5
abundance: many
len: 13
d_gene: -
v_gene: TRBV9
CDR3nt: TGTGCCAGCAGCGTAGATCCATCGGAGACCCAGTACTTC
CDR3aa: CASSVDPSETQYF

j_gene: TRBJ2-2
abundance: few
len: 15
d_gene: -
v_gene: TRBV5-8
CDR3nt: TGTGCCAGCAGCTTCCCAGAATTAATCACCGGGGAGCTGTTTTTT
CDR3aa: CASSFPELITGELFF

j_gene: TRBJ1-3
abundance: -
len: 15
d_gene: -
v_gene: TRBV19
CDR3nt: TGTGCCAGTAGTATACTTGCTTGGGCAGGGAACACCATATATTTT
CDR3aa: CASSILAWAGNTIYF

j_gene: TRBJ2-1
abundance: many
len: 16
d_gene: TRBD2
v_gene: TRBV11-2
CDR3nt: TGTGCCAGCAGCTTAGGCAGACTAGCGGGGGGAGGTGAGCAGTTCTTC
CDR3aa: CASSLGRLAGGGEQFF

j_gene: TRBJ1-3
abundance: -
len: 15
d_gene: TRBD1
v_gene: TRBV3-1
CDR3nt: TGTGCCAGCAGTGTCTGGGACAGCTCTGGAAACACCATATATTTT
CDR3aa: CASSVWDSSGNTIYF

j_gene: TRBJ2-1
abundance: medium-sized
len: 13
d_gene: -
v_gene: TRBV2
CDR3nt: TGTGCCAGCAGTGCTGCCTGGTACAATGAGCAGTTCTTC
CDR3aa: CASSAAWYNEQFF

j_gene: TRBJ2-7
abundance: -
len: 12
d_gene: -
v_gene: TRBV20-1
CDR3nt: TGCAGTGCTAGGAGGAGCTCCGGCGAGCAGTACTTC
CDR3aa: CSARRSSGEQYF

j_gene: TRBJ2-7
abundance: many
len: 16
d_gene: TRBD2
v_gene: TRBV6-1
CDR3nt: TGTGCCAGCAGCCGAGGCCCGGGACTAGCGGGGTACGAGCAGTACTTC
CDR3aa: CASSRGPGLAGYEQYF

j_gene: TRBJ2-1
abundance: -
len: 14
d_gene: -
v_gene: TRBV15
CDR3nt: TGTGCCACCAGCAGGGACCCCTCCTACAATGAGCAGTTCTTC
CDR3aa: CATSRDPSYNEQFF

j_gene: TRBJ1-2
abundance: few
len: 14
d_gene: -
v_gene: TRBV25-1
CDR3nt: TGTGCCAGCAGATCCGACAGAGGAATATATGGCTACACCTTC
CDR3aa: CASRSDRGIYGYTF

j_gene: TRBJ2-5
abundance: -
len: 14
d_gene: -
v_gene: TRBV2
CDR3nt: TGTGCCAGCAGTCCCTCGGGCGGAGGGGGGACCCAGTACTTC
CDR3aa: CASSPSGGGGTQYF

j_gene: TRBJ2-5
abundance: many
len: 13
d_gene: -
v_gene: TRBV6-5
CDR3nt: TGTGCCAGCAGGAAAACAGGGAAAGAGACCCAGTACTTC
CDR3aa: CASRKTGKETQYF

j_gene: TRBJ1-5
abundance: -
len: 11
d_gene: -
v_gene: TRBV7-9
CDR3nt: TGTGCCGGGGGGAGCAATCAGCCCCAGCATTTT
CDR3aa: CAGGSNQPQHF

j_gene: TRBJ1-1
abundance: -
len: 14
d_gene: -
v_gene: TRBV7-3
CDR3nt: TGTGCCAGCAGCTTAAACTACGGGAACACTGAAGCTTTCTTT
CDR3aa: CASSLNYGNTEAFF

j_gene: TRBJ2-7
abundance: -
len: 15
d_gene: TRBD1
v_gene: TRBV15
CDR3nt: TGTGCCACCAGCAGCTCCGGGACAGGACCCTACGAGCAGTACTTC
CDR3aa: CATSSSGTGPYEQYF

j_gene: TRBJ2-7
abundance: many
len: 13
d_gene: -
v_gene: TRBV5-6
CDR3nt: TGTGCCAGCAGTTTGGTAGGTGGGAACGAGCAGTACTTC
CDR3aa: CASSLVGGNEQYF

j_gene: TRBJ1-3
abundance: many
len: 14
d_gene: TRBD1
v_gene: TRBV7-2
CDR3nt: TGTGCCAGCAGCTTTACAGGGGTCGGAAACACCATATATTTT
CDR3aa: CASSFTGVGNTIYF

j_gene: TRBJ1-4
abundance: -
len: 15
d_gene: TRBD1
v_gene: TRBV11-1
CDR3nt: TGTGCCAGCAGCTTAACAGGGGGATCTAATGAAAAACTGTTTTTT
CDR3aa: CASSLTGGSNEKLFF

j_gene: TRBJ1-1
abundance: -
len: 14
d_gene: -
v_gene: TRBV29-1
CDR3nt: TGCAGCGTGGCAAAGGGGCAGAGGAACACTGAAGCTTTCTTT
CDR3aa: CSVAKGQRNTEAFF

j_gene: TRBJ1-6
abundance: -
len: 16
d_gene: -
v_gene: TRBV19
CDR3nt: TGTGCCAGTAGTAGGAAGGGGGGTAGGGATAATTCACCCCTCCACTTT
CDR3aa: CASSRKGGRDNSPLHF

j_gene: TRBJ2-7
abundance: -
len: 15
d_gene: TRBD1
v_gene: TRBV14
CDR3nt: TGTGCCAGCACCCGTTCGGGACAGGGATCCTACGAGCAGTACTTC
CDR3aa: CASTRSGQGSYEQYF